This TCR beta chain derives from a study of T cells after yellow fever vaccination. Overall study context: For low cell numbers, libraries were made with SMART-Seq v4 Ultra Low Input.

Overall study results and limits: Boosting was followed by the reappearance of most primary-vaccination clones (around 96% CD4, roughly 90% CD8). Some clonotypes were seen in both the CD4 and the CD8 compartments. These made up a small share and likely arose from convergent recombination.

Conversion of TCR transcripts into cDNA relied on 5'RACE template switching, which added a universal primer site and UMIs. MiXCR, run by TCRdb on the 5' RACE reads, gives a single entry per CDR3 protein. In the table there are about 340,000 distinct CDR3 sequences, around 13% of which are singletons. CDR1 is MNHEY and CDR2 is SVGEGT in the germline V gene. J lost 2 bases, V lost 4 bases, and 1 base had no gene match. This CDR3 spans 14 amino acids. There are many counts of this clonotype. Its antigen is still unknown. Material: CD4+ T cells sorted from PBMCs, obtained 15 days after the yellow fever booster vaccination. The chain has TRBV6-2 or TRBV6-3 and TRBJ1-1, with TRBD1 matching over 10 bases. The receptor was derived from a young man who received the YFV17D yellow fever vaccine. CDR3 loop: CASSWTGGNTEAFF. The DNA for the CDR3 is TGTGCCAGCAGTTGGACAGGGGGTAACACTGAAGCTTTCTTT.